This entry lists 26 T cell receptor beta chains sequenced from one sample in a study of shared clonotypes between healthy human individuals (dated by TCRdb to the early 2020s). The library was produced with the immunoSEQ multiplex PCR assay. Not all clones reach the TCRdb copy of this immuneACCESS table, which keeps in-frame sequences only. Checked studies attribute under half of the gap to unresolved V genes and leave the rest unexplained. The sample data list around 1,100,000 clones, and 60% to 85% of these were observed just once. Clones ranked in the top ten supply roughly 0.82% of the sample. Sample: memory CD4+ T cells from PBMCs. This sample's cell subset or site label indicates: CD45RA-negative fraction. The receptors originated from a man between 18 and 35 years old in good health. Some clones in this sample may be carry-over from other donors' samples.

This clone was recorded many times. Other DNA sequences of this sample code for an identical CDR3. The rearrangement links TRBV30 to TRBJ1-1, with D possibly TRBD1 on 5 matching bases. CDR3 length: 12 residues. V was trimmed by 0 bases and J by 11 bases, leaving 13 bases between them. Germline V CDR1 and CDR2: GTSNPN, SVGIG (reference sequence). DNA of the CDR3: TGTGCCTGGAGTGTACGGGGAGGGGAGGCTTTCTTT. Translating gives CAWSVRGGEAFF.

The V gene is TRBV7-2, the J gene TRBJ2-7; 9 bases align to TRBD2. V gave up 5 bases and J gave up 3 bases; unmatched junction bases: 5. The germline gives CDR1 SGHTA, CDR2 FQGNSA. This CDR3 is 14 amino acids long. For the CDR3, the DNA is TGTGCCAGCAGCCCCTATAGCGGGGGCTACGAGCAGTACTTC. As protein: CASSPYSGGYEQYF.

The J gene is TRBJ1-2, the V gene TRBV2; D is ambiguous. Trimming took 1 base from V and 3 from J, leaving 9 bases between them. Germline-derived CDR1 and CDR2 are SNHLY and FYNNEI. This CDR3 has 14 residues. The CDR3 sequence is CASSEDWLDYGYTF. The DNA of the CDR3 is TGTGCCAGCAGTGAAGACTGGTTAGACTATGGCTACACCTTC.

The gene calls are TRBV18 and TRBJ2-6; D gene uncertain. Germline lookup yields CDR1 KGHSH and CDR2 LQKENI. The CDR3 totals 18 residues. V was trimmed by 3 bases and J by 0 bases, leaving 15 bases between them. The CDR3 nucleotides are TGTGCCAGCTCACCCCGGGTCGCCAGGAGCTCTGGGGCCAACGTCCTGACTTTC. Its protein product is CASSPRVARSSGANVLTF.

The V and J genes are TRBV28 and TRBJ2-3; D call uncertain. The CDR3 consists of 12 residues. Trimming took off 7 bases at V and 4 bases at J, with 9 bases between the two ends. The germline V gene has CDR1 MDHEN and CDR2 SYDVKM. The CDR3 loop is CASNEGSDTQYF. DNA for the CDR3: TGTGCCAGCAATGAAGGGTCAGATACGCAGTATTTT.

About this clone itself: Being one base from a much bigger clone, this may be a read error. The chain couples TRBV7-2 to TRBJ1-1; D remains ambiguous. In germline, CDR1 is SGHTA, CDR2 FQGNSA. The CDR3 runs 13 residues. V lost 0 bases and J lost 1, with 3 bases in between. DNA for the CDR3: TGTGCCAGCAGCTTAGCTCCGAACACTGAAGCTTTCTTT. Translated, it gives CASSLAPNTEAFF.

This chain joins TRBV7-3 and TRBJ2-7; 11 bases agree with TRBD1. Trimming took 10 bases from V and 3 from J; bases not matched to a gene: 8. The CDR3 is made up of 14 amino acids. Germline CDR1 and CDR2: SGHTA and FQGTGA. The CDR3: CATLLGTGGYEQYF. The CDR3 coding sequence is TGTGCCACCTTATTGGGGACAGGGGGCTACGAGCAGTACTTC.

This rearrangement joins TRBV4-1 to TRBJ2-7; possibly TRBD2 for D (5 bases). Germline V gene sequence: CDR1 MGHRA, CDR2 YSYEKL. This CDR3 is built from 18 residues. The V end lost 0 bases, the J end lost 1 base, and 19 bases lay between the germline ends. The CDR3 DNA reads as TGCGCCAGCAGCCAAGATCTTGGGCCGGGCAGGAGGTCCTACGAGCAGTACTTC. Translation gives CASSQDLGPGRRSYEQYF.

The chain recombines TRBV7-3 with TRBJ1-1; D is unresolved. The CDR3 sequence is 13 residues long. Germline loops: CDR1 SGHTA, CDR2 FQGTGA. Trimming stripped 5 bases from V and 1 base from J, with 8 bases between. CDR3 bases: TGTGCCAGCAGCCGTTCCAGGAACACTGAAGCTTTCTTT. Protein sequence: CASSRSRNTEAFF.

Comments on this clone: The sample has other DNA sequences that encode this CDR3 too. The CDR3 sequence is CASRRTSGGQETQYF. CDR3 in DNA: TGTGCCAGCAGGAGGACTAGCGGGGGCCAAGAGACCCAGTACTTC. This chain uses TRBV2 with TRBJ2-5; 13 positions match TRBD2. Germline CDR1 reads SNHLY; CDR2 reads FYNNEI. V was pared by 6 bases and J by 1 base, with 2 bases of the junction left unmatched. The CDR3 runs to 15 residues.

This chain connects TRBV7-9 to TRBJ2-7; TRBD1 might be the D (6 bases). Trimming cost V 0 bases and J 0 bases, with 12 bases left between them. Germline CDR1 SEHNR, CDR2 FQNEAQ (reference sequence). The CDR3 runs 16 residues. As DNA, the CDR3 is TGTGCCAGCAGCTTAGCCCGGACAGTAGGCTCCTACGAGCAGTACTTC. It translates to CASSLARTVGSYEQYF.

The chain couples TRBV27 to TRBJ1-5; 10 bases are shared with TRBD1. The junction had 6 bases not matched to a gene; V was cut back by 5 bases and J by 5 bases. The CDR3 has 15 residues. Germline V CDR1 and CDR2: MNHEY, SMNVEV (reference sequence). CDR3 DNA: TGTGCCAGCAGTGACAGGGGGCGTAGAGATCAGCCCCAGCATTTT. This gives the protein CASSDRGRRDQPQHF.

This clone was counted between two and nine times. The chain couples TRBV7-2 to TRBJ1-5; D uncertain. The length of the CDR3 is 15 residues. Germline values: CDR1 SGHTA, CDR2 FQGNSA. With 1 base removed from V and 0 bases from J, the gap between germline ends came to 7 bases. The CDR3 sequence: CASSLDTDSNQPQHF. CDR3 DNA: TGTGCCAGCAGCTTAGACACCGATAGCAATCAGCCCCAGCATTTT.

The V gene is TRBV29-1, the J gene TRBJ2-3; D ambiguous. The CDR3 totals 14 residues. Per the germline V gene, CDR1 is SQVTM and CDR2 is ANQGSEA. V lost 3 bases, J lost 4 bases, and 14 bases lay in between. The CDR3 region is CSVDWPESPDTQYF. The DNA of the CDR3 is TGCAGCGTTGATTGGCCTGAGTCCCCAGATACGCAGTATTTT.

The rearrangement uses TRBV2 and TRBJ1-2; D may be TRBD1 (6 bases). Germline V gene data show CDR1 as SNHLY and CDR2 as FYNNEI. This CDR3 has 11 residues. The CDR3 sequence is CAGGLDYGYTF. Written as DNA, the CDR3 is TGTGCAGGGGGGCTGGATTATGGCTACACCTTC.

The chain employs TRBV6-1 and TRBJ1-2, with D maybe TRBD1 (5 bases). There are 15 residues in the CDR3. Germline assignment: CDR1 MNHNS and CDR2 SASEGT. Trimming left V 5 bases short and J 1 base short, with 14 bases between. CDR3 sequence: CASSSPPQGNYGYTF. The CDR3, as DNA: TGTGCCAGCAGTTCCCCGCCCCAGGGTAACTATGGCTACACCTTC.

The chain couples TRBV5-4 to TRBJ1-1, with D tentatively TRBD1 (6 bases). Germline assignment: CDR1 SGHNT and CDR2 YYREEE (reference sequence). There are 15 residues in the CDR3. The V end lost 6 bases, the J end lost 0 bases, and 15 bases lay between the germline ends. This CDR3 reads CASMHRGTMNTEAFF. The CDR3 DNA sequence: TGTGCCAGCATGCATCGGGGGACAATGAACACTGAAGCTTTCTTT.

Turning to this clone: A clone one base away is much larger, so this may be a read error. The chain is built from TRBV11-2 and TRBJ1-5, with D unclear. The germline CDR1 and CDR2 sequences are SGHAT and FQNNGV. The CDR3 sequence is 12 residues long. The V and J ends lost 0 bases and 6 bases respectively, with 3 bases between them. The CDR3: CASSLDGQPQHF. The CDR3 nucleotides are TGTGCCAGCAGCTTAGATGGTCAGCCCCAGCATTTT.

The rearrangement joins TRBV19 to TRBJ1-1, with 12 bases identical to TRBD1. Trimming removed 5 bases from V and 6 bases from J; junction bases left unmatched: 13. Germline-derived CDR1 and CDR2 are LNHDA and SQIVND (reference sequence). The CDR3 consists of 17 residues. The CDR3, as DNA: TGTGCCAGTAGTGGGCCGTCGGGGACAGGGGGCTTGGCTGAAGCTTTCTTT. Translated, it gives CASSGPSGTGGLAEAFF.

Concerning this clone itself: Other DNA sequences in the same sample also yield this CDR3. J is TRBJ1-1 and V is TRBV18; tentatively, D is TRBD1 (5 bases). The CDR3 extends over 13 amino acids. V lost 0 bases, J lost 3 bases, and 5 bases lay in between. Germline V gene data show CDR1 as KGHSH and CDR2 as LQKENI. CDR3 DNA: TGTGCCAGCTCACCACCGGGGGACACTGAAGCTTTCTTT. Its translation is CASSPPGDTEAFF.

The chain combines TRBV5-1 with TRBJ2-7; 15 bases align to TRBD2. Germline V gives CDR1 SGHRS, CDR2 YFSETQ. The V gene end was trimmed by 4 bases and the J gene end by 6 bases; junction bases not matched to a gene: 8. This CDR3 comprises 16 residues. CDR3 loop: CASSHGLAGGPREQYF. The CDR3 nucleotides read TGCGCCAGCAGCCATGGACTAGCGGGAGGGCCTCGCGAGCAGTACTTC.

V is TRBV11-1 and J is TRBJ2-5; possible D gene TRBD2, 6 bases. The V gene's germline CDR1 is SGHAT and CDR2 FQDESV (reference sequence). The CDR3 consists of 15 residues. Trimming left V 3 bases short and J 7 bases short, with 18 bases between. Here the CDR3 reads CASSFRTAEGGTQYF. CDR3 sequence (DNA): TGTGCCAGCAGCTTCAGAACGGCGGAGGGCGGGACCCAGTACTTC.

The chain recombines TRBV7-9 with TRBJ2-1, with TRBD2 as a possible D gene (6 bases). CDR3 length: 17 residues. Between the trimmed V and J ends, which lost 4 bases and 8 bases, there was a span of 24 bases. Germline V gene data show CDR1 as SEHNR and CDR2 as FQNEAQ (reference sequence). CDR3 sequence: CASSSNGGATFRDEQFF. The CDR3 bases are TGTGCCAGCAGCTCAAACGGCGGGGCCACCTTTAGGGATGAGCAGTTCTTC. Full variable domain (rest looked up from reference TRBV7-9 and TRBJ2-1): DTGVSQNPRHKITKRGQNVTFRCDPISEHNRLYWYRQTLGQGPEFLTYFQNEAQLEKSRLLSDRFSAERPKGSFSTLEIQRTEQGDSAMYLCASSSNGGATFRDEQFFGPGTRLTVL.

As to this clone: Other nucleotide sequences from this sample produce the same CDR3. The chain carries TRBV6-5 and TRBJ1-1; D gene ambiguous. The CDR3 loop spans 13 amino acids. CDR1 and CDR2 from the germline V gene are MNHEY and SVGAGI. Trimming took 2 bases from V and 1 from J, leaving 5 bases between them. CDR3 DNA sequence: TGTGCCAGCAGTTACGACGGGAACACTGAAGCTTTCTTT. Amino acid sequence: CASSYDGNTEAFF.

The chain is built from TRBV9 and TRBJ2-7; maybe TRBD2 (7 bases). Trimming took off 0 bases at V and 7 bases at J, with 14 bases between the two ends. Germline V gives CDR1 SGDLS, CDR2 YYNGEE. This CDR3 comprises 14 residues. CDR3 in amino acids: CASSVGGSQGEQYF. The CDR3 DNA is TGTGCCAGCAGCGTAGGCGGGAGCCAGGGGGAGCAGTACTTC.

This chain connects TRBV5-4 to TRBJ2-7, with 7 bases lining up with TRBD2. V lost 3 bases, J lost 4 bases, and 10 bases stayed unmatched. The CDR3 is 15 amino acids. Germline values: CDR1 SGHNT, CDR2 YYREEE (reference sequence). CDR3 coding DNA: TGTGCCAGCAGCTGGGGGGGGTCCGAGTTTTACGAGCAGTACTTC. Amino acids: CASSWGGSEFYEQYF.